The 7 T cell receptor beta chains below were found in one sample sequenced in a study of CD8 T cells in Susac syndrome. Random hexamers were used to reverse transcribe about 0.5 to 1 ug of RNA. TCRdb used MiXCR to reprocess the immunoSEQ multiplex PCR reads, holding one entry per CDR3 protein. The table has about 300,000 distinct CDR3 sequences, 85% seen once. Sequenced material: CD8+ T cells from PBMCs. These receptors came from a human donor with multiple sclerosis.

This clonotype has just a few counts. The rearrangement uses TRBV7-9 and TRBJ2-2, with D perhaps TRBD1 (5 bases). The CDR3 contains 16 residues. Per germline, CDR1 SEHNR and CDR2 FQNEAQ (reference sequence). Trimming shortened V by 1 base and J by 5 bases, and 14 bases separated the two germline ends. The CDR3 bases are TGTGCCAGCAGCTTAGGTCGTGGGGCGAGGACCGGGGAGCTGTTTTTT. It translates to CASSLGRGARTGELFF. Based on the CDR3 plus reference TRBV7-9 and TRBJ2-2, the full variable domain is DTGVSQNPRHKITKRGQNVTFRCDPISEHNRLYWYRQTLGQGPEFLTYFQNEAQLEKSRLLSDRFSAERPKGSFSTLEIQRTEQGDSAMYLCASSLGRGARTGELFFGEGSRLTVL.

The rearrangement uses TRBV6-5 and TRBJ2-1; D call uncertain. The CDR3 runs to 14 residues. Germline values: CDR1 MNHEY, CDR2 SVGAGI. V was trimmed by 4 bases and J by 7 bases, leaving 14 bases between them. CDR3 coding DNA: TGTGCCAGCAGTTTTACGGCGTTAGGGAATGAGCAGTTCTTC. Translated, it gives CASSFTALGNEQFF.

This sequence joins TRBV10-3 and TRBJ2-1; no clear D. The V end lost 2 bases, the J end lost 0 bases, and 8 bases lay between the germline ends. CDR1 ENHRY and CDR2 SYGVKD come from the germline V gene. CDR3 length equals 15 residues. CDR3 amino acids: CAISERANSYNEQFF. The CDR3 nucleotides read TGTGCCATCAGTGAGAGGGCGAACTCCTACAATGAGCAGTTCTTC.

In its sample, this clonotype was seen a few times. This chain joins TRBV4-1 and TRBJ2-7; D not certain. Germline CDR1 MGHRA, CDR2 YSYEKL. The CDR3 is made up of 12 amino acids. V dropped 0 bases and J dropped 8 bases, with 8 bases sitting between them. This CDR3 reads CASSQDGGQQYF. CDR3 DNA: TGCGCCAGCAGCCAAGACGGTGGCCAGCAGTACTTC.

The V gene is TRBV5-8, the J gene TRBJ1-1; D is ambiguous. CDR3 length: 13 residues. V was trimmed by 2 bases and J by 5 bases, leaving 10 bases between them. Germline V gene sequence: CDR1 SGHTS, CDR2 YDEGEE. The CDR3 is CASSFKAVTEAFF. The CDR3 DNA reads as TGTGCCAGCAGCTTCAAGGCGGTGACTGAAGCTTTCTTT.

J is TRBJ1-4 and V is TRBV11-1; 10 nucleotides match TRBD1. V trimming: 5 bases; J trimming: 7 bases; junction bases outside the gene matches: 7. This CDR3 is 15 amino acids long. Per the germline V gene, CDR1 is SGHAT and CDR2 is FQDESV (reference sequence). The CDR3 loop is CASSEGTGEAEKLFF. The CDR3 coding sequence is TGTGCCAGCAGCGAAGGGACAGGGGAGGCTGAAAAACTGTTTTTT.

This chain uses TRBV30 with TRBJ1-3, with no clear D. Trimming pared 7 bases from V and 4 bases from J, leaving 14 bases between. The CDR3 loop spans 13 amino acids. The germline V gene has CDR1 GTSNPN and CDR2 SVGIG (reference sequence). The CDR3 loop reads CASERGSGNTIYF. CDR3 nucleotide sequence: TGTGCCTCCGAGCGAGGGTCCGGAAACACCATATATTTT.